The T cell receptor beta chain under discussion was sequenced for a study of cytomegalovirus exposure and HLA in healthy donors. Notes on the study in general: There were several of the most significant clusters that appeared linked to common viral pathogens in a later analysis. In a later analysis, at a false discovery rate of 0.05, 17,000 or so TCR beta sequences were associated with HLA alleles.

On this clone itself: Its antigen is not identified.

The PCR had 60 Vbeta and 13 Jbeta primers. As originally analysed: Among the unique TCR beta chains that a later analysis counted, about 81 million in all, 10 million to 14 million were shared. Assay: immunoSEQ multiplex PCR; the TCRdb copy retains only in-frame clones and omits some. V, J and clone size reflect that table, while D and trimming were determined from the DNA. The data include roughly 53,000 clones; the top ten clones carry roughly 12%. The V and J ends lost 6 bases and 7 bases respectively, with 18 bases between them. This CDR3 has 15 residues. CDR1 and CDR2 (germline): LNHDA, SQIVND (reference sequence).

The chain recombines TRBV19 with TRBJ1-4; D possibly corresponds to TRBD1 (6 bases). The sample taken for sequencing was PBMCs. The sequence came from a man aged 18 to 29 in good health and CMV-seropositive. CDR3 in amino acids: CASRTVQGSFEKLFF. For the CDR3, the DNA is TGTGCCAGTAGGACCGTACAGGGATCCTTTGAAAAACTGTTTTTT.